What follows is one T cell receptor (beta chain) and its context. J lost 4 bases, V lost 0 bases, and 6 bases had no gene match. Germline V gene lookup returns CDR1 MNHNY and CDR2 SVGAGI (reference sequence). The CDR3 extends over 15 amino acids. These data come from a study of blood T cell repertoires in COVID-19. At the level of the study: Sample material is recorded as cDNA or gDNA derived from T cells, B-cell-depleted T cells, or PBMCs.

Only in-frame clones appear in the TCRdb table, and some are missing; sequencing was by immunoSEQ multiplex PCR. The sample includes about 15,000 clones, around 75% of them seen just once. The source material was peripheral blood. The source is a man between 60 and 75 years old with acute or convalescent COVID-19. V gene TRBV6-6 combines with J gene TRBJ2-7, with TRBD2 matching 7 bases. CDR3 nucleotides: TGTGCCAGCAGTTACTCCGGGACTACCGATTACGAGCAGTACTTC. It translates to CASSYSGTTDYEQYF.